The sequence of this T cell receptor (beta chain) was determined in a study of a mutant IDH1 vaccine in newly diagnosed glioma. The time point was: week 47, end of study. Topical imiquimod accompanied each vaccine dose, which consisted of 300 ug of mutant IDH1 20-mer peptide. About this clone itself: The antigen is not known.

Generated by immunoSEQ multiplex PCR, the TCRdb table keeps only in-frame clones and is missing some. The sample yields around 50,000 clones, 70% to 85% seen once. Trimming took off 0 bases at V and 0 bases at J, with 4 bases between the two ends. There are 14 residues in the CDR3. The germline V gene has CDR1 SGHRS and CDR2 YFSETQ. The chain combines TRBV5-1 with TRBJ1-3, with D uncertain. This receptor was identified in a woman aged 25 to 45 with glioma. Some clones in this sample may be carry-over from other donors' samples. The specimen was PBMCs, collected from a glioma patient whose treatment included an IDH1 peptide vaccine. CDR3 sequence: CASSLEGSGNTIYF. The CDR3 nucleotides are TGCGCCAGCAGCTTGGAGGGCTCTGGAAACACCATATATTTT.